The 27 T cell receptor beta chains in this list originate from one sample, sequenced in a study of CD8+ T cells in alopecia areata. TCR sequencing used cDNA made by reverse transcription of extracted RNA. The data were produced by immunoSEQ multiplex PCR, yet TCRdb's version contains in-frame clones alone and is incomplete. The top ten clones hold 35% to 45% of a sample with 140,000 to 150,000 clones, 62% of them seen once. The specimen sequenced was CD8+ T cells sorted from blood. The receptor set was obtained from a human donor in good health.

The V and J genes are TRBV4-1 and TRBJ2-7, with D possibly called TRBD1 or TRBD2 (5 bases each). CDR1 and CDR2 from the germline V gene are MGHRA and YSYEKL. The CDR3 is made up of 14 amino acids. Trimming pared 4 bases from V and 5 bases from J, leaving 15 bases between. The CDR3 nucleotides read TGCGCCAGCAGCCTGCTGGGGGTGATCGACGAGCAGTACTTC. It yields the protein CASSLLGVIDEQYF.

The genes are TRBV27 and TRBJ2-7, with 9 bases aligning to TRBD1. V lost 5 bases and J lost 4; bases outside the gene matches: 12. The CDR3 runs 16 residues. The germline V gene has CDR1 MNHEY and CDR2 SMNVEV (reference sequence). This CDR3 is CASSQGAGTGMYEQYF. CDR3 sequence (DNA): TGTGCCAGCAGTCAAGGAGCCGGGACAGGGATGTACGAGCAGTACTTC.

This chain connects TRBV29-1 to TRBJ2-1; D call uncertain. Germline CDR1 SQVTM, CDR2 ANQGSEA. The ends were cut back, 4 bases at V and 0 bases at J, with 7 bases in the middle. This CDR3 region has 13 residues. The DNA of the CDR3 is TGCAGCGTTGTAGAGAGCTCCTACAATGAGCAGTTCTTC. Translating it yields CSVVESSYNEQFF.

This CDR3 reads CASSFSSGASEAFF. CDR3 bases: TGTGCCAGCAGTTTTTCTTCGGGGGCCAGTGAAGCTTTCTTT. The chain is built from TRBV27 and TRBJ1-1, with D possibly being TRBD1 (6 bases). From germline, CDR1 is MNHEY and CDR2 SMNVEV (reference sequence). The CDR3 is 14 residues long. Trimming removed 3 bases from V and 7 bases from J, with 15 bases in between.

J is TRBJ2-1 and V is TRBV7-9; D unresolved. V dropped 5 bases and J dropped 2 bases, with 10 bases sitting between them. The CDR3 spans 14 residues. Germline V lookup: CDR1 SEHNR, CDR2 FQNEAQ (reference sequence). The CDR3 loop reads CASSPPATYNEQFF. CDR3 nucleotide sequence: TGTGCCAGCAGCCCCCCCGCAACCTACAATGAGCAGTTCTTC.

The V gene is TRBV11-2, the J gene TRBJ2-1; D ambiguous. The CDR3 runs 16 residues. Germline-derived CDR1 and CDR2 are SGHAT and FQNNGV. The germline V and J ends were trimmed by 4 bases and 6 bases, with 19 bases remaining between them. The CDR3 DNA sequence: TGTGCCAGCAGCTCGAACGACTTTCTACCCCCCAATGAGCAGTTCTTC. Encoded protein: CASSSNDFLPPNEQFF.

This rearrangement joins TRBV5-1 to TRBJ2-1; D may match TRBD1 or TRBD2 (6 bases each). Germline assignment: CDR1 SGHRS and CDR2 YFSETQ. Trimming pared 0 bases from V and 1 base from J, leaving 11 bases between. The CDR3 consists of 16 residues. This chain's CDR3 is CASSLEGGGSYNEQFF. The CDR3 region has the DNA TGCGCCAGCAGCTTGGAGGGGGGAGGTTCCTACAATGAGCAGTTCTTC. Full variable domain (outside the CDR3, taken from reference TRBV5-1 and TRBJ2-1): KAGVTQTPRYLIKTRGQQVTLSCSPISGHRSVSWYQQTPGQGLQFLFEYFSETQRNKGNFPGRFSGRQFSNSRSEMNVSTLELGDSALYLCASSLEGGGSYNEQFFGPGTRLTVL.

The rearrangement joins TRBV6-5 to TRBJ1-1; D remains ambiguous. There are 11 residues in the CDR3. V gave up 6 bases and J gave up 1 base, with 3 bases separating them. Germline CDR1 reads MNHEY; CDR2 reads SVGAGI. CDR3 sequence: CASSTNTEAFF. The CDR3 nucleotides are TGTGCCAGCAGCACGAACACTGAAGCTTTCTTT.

In DNA, the CDR3 is TGTGCCAGCAGTCCCGCCCTTAGCGGGGCCAACGTCCTGACTTTC. This sequence encodes CASSPALSGANVLTF. J is TRBJ2-6 and V is TRBV2; no definite D call. Between the trimmed V and J ends, which lost 5 bases and 4 bases, there was a span of 12 bases. The CDR3 spans 15 residues. Germline V gene lookup returns CDR1 SNHLY and CDR2 FYNNEI.

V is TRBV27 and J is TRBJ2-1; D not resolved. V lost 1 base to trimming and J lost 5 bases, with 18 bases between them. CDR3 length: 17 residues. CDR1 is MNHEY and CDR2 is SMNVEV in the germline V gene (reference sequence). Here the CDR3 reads CASSLYPVKTQNNEQFF. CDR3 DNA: TGTGCCAGCAGTTTATACCCGGTTAAGACGCAAAACAATGAGCAGTTCTTC.

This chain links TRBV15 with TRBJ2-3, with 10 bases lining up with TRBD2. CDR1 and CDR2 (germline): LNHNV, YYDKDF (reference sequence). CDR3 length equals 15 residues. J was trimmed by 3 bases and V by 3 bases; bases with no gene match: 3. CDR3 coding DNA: TGTGCCACCAGCAGCCTAGCGGGAGCGACAGATACGCAGTATTTT. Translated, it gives CATSSLAGATDTQYF.

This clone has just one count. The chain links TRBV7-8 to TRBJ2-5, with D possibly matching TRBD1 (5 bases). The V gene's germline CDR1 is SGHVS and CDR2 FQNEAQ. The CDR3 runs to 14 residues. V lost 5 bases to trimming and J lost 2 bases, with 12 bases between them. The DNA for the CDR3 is TGTGCCAGCAGCCCGAACAGGATTCAAGAGACCCAGTACTTC. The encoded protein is CASSPNRIQETQYF.

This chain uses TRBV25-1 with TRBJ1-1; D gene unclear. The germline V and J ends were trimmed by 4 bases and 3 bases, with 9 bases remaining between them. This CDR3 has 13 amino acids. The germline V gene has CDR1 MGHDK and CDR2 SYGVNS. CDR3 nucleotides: TGTGCCAGCAGTGGGGCAGGATACACTGAAGCTTTCTTT. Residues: CASSGAGYTEAFF.

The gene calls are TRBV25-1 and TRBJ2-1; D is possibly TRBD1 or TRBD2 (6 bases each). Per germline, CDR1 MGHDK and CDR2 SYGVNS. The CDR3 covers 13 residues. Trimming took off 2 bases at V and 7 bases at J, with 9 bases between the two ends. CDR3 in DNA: TGTGCCAGCAGTGAACTAGGGGGGAATGAGCAGTTCTTC. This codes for CASSELGGNEQFF.

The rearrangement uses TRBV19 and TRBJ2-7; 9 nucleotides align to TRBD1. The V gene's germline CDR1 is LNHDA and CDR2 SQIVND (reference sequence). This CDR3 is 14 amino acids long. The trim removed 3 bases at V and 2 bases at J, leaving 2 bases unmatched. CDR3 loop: CASSMGQGPYEQYF. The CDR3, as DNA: TGTGCCAGTAGTATGGGACAGGGCCCCTACGAGCAGTACTTC.

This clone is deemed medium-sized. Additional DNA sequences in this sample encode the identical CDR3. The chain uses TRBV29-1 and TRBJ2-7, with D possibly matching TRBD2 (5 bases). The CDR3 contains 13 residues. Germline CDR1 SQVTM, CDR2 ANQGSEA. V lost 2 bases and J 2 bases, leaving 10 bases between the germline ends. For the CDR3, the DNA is TGCAGCGTTGAAACGGGAAACACCTACGAGCAGTACTTC. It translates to CSVETGNTYEQYF.

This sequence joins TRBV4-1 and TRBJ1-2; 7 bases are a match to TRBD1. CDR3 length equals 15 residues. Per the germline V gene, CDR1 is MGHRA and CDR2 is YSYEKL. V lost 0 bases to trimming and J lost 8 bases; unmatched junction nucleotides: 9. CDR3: CASSQEGGQLEGYTF. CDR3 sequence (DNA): TGCGCCAGCAGCCAAGAAGGGGGACAGTTGGAGGGCTACACCTTC.

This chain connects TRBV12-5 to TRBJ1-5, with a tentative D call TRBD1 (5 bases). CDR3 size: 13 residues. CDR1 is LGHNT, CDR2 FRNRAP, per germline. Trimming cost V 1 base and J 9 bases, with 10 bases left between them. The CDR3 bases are TGTGCTAGTGGTTTGGGCCCAGGGTGGCCCCAGCATTTT. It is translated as CASGLGPGWPQHF.

In DNA, the CDR3 is TGTGCCAGCAGCTTTGGACAGGGGTTCCACGAGCAGTACTTC. This sequence encodes CASSFGQGFHEQYF. This sequence joins TRBV7-9 and TRBJ2-7, with 9 bases lining up with TRBD1. This CDR3 spans 14 amino acids. Germline V gene sequence: CDR1 SEHNR, CDR2 FQNEAQ (reference sequence). With 3 bases clipped from V and 5 bases from J, the junction kept 5 bases outside the gene matches.

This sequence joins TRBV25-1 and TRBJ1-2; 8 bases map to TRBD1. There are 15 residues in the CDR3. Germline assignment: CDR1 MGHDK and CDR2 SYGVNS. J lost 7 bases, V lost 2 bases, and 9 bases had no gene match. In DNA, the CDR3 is TGTGCCAGCAGTGAACGGGACAGGCCGGTGGGTGGCTACACCTTC. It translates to CASSERDRPVGGYTF.

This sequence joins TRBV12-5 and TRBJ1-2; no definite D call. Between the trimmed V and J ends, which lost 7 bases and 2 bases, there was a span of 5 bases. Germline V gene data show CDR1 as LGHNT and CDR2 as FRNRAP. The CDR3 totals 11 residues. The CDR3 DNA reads TGTGCTAGTGACAGAAACTATGGCTACACCTTC. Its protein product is CASDRNYGYTF.

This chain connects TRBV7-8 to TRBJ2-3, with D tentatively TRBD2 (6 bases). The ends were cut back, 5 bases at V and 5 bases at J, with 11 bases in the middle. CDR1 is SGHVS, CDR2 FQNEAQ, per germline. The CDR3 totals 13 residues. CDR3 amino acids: CASSRYSGDTQYF. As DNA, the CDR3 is TGTGCCAGCAGCCGATATAGCGGAGATACGCAGTATTTT.

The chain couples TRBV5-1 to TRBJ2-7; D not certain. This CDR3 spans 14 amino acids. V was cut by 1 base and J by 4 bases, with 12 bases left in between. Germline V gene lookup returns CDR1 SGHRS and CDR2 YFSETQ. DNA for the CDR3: TGCGCCAGCAGCTTGAGGGCAGGAGTTTACGAGCAGTACTTC. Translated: CASSLRAGVYEQYF.

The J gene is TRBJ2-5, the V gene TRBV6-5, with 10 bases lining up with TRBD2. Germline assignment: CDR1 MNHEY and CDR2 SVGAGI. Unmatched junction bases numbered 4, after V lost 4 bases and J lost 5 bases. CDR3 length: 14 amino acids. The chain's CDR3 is CASSLAGGSETQYF. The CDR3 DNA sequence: TGTGCCAGCAGTTTAGCGGGAGGCAGTGAGACCCAGTACTTC.

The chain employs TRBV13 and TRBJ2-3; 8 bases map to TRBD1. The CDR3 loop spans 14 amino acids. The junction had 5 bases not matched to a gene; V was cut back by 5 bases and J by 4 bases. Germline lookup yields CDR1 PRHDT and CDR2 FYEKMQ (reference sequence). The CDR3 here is CASSPRQGPDTQYF. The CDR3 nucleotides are TGTGCCAGCAGCCCTAGACAGGGGCCAGATACGCAGTATTTT.

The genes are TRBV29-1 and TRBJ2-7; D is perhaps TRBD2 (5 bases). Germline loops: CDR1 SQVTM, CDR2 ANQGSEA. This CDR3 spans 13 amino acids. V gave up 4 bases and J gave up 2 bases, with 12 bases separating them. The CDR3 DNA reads TGCAGCGTTGGAGGTTTGGAGGCCTACGAGCAGTACTTC. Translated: CSVGGLEAYEQYF.

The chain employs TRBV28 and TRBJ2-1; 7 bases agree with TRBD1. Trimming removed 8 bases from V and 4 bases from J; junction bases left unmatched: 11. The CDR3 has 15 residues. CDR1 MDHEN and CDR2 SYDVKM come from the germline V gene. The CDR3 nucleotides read TGTGCCAGCCGTCGATCCACAGGGGCATACAATGAGCAGTTCTTC. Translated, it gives CASRRSTGAYNEQFF.